The source of this TCR beta chain is a study of T cells in localized non-small cell lung cancer. Study-wide points: Clonality peaked in uninvolved adjacent lung rather than tumor. Those with higher blood T cell density had longer overall survival.

About this clone: Its antigen is unknown.

This CDR3 spans 14 amino acids. Per the germline V gene, CDR1 is SGHRS and CDR2 is YFSETQ. V dropped 0 bases and J dropped 7 bases, with 14 bases sitting between them. Here immunoSEQ multiplex PCR was the method, and the copy in TCRdb shows in-frame clones only, minus some. In the table there are approximately 72,000 clones, approximately 84% of which are singletons. V is TRBV5-1 and J is TRBJ2-7, with a tentative D call TRBD2 (5 bases). The sequence was obtained from a female donor over 55 with stage I lung adenocarcinoma. The sample in question was peripheral blood, obtained before any cancer treatment. CDR3 loop: CASSLDYVGGEQYF. The DNA for the CDR3 is TGCGCCAGCAGCTTGGACTACGTAGGAGGTGAGCAGTACTTC.